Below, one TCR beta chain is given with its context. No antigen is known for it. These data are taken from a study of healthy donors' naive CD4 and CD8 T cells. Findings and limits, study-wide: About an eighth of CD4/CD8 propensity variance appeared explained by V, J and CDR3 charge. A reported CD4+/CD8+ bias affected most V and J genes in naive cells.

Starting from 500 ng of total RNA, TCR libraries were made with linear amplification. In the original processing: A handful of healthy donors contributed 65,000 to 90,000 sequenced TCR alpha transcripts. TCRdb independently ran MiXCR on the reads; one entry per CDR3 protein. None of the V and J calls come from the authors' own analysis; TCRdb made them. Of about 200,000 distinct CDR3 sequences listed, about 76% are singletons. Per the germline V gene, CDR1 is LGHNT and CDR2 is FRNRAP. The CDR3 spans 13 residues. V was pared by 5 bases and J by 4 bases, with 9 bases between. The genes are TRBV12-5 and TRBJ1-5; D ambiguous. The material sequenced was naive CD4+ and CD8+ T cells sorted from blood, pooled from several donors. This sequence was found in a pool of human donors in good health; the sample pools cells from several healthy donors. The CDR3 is CASGHNANQPQHF. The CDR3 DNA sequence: TGTGCTAGTGGTCATAATGCGAATCAGCCCCAGCATTTT.